The clone carrying this T cell receptor beta chain was found many times. TCRdb redid the calling of the RT-PCR reads with MiXCR, one entry per CDR3 protein. The table lists 28,000 or so distinct CDR3 sequences, approximately 6.2% of them singletons, with roughly a third in the top ten. These data originate in a study of patients and donors after allogeneic stem cell transplantation. The V segment lost 6 bases and the J segment 9 bases; nucleotides outside the gene matches: 9. Per germline, CDR1 ENHRY and CDR2 SYGVKD. This CDR3 is built from 15 residues. Sequenced sample: blood, either unsorted or a sorted T cell fraction (not recorded which). The receptor's source is a human donor who was either an allogeneic HSCT recipient or a stem cell or donor lymphocyte infusion donor (not recorded which). It is not recorded whose cells these are; they may come from a transplant donor. The genes are TRBV10-3 and TRBJ2-1; 12 bases agree with TRBD2. CDR3 in DNA: TGTGCCATCAGCGCCGGACTAGCGGGACCCATTGAGCAGTTCTTC. This codes for CAISAGLAGPIEQFF.